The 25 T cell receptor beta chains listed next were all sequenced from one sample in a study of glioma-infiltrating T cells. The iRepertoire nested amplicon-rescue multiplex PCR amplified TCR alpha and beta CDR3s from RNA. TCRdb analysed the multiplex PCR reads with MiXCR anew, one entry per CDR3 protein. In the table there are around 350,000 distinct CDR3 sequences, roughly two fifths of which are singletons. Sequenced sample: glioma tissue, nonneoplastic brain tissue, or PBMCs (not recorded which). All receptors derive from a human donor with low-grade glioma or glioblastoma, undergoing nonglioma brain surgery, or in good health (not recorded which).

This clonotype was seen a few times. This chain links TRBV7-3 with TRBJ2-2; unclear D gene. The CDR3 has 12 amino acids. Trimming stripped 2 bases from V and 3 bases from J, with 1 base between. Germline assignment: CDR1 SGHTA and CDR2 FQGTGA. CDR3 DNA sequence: TGTGCCAGCAGCTTACACACCGGGGAGCTGTTTTTT. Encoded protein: CASSLHTGELFF.

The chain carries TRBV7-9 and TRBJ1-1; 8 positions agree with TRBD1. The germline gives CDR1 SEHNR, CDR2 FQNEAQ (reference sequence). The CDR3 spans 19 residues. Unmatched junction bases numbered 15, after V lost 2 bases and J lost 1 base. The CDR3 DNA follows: TGTGCCAGCAGCTTATCAGGTTGGACAGGGTTGAAAAGGAACACTGAAGCTTTCTTT. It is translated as CASSLSGWTGLKRNTEAFF.

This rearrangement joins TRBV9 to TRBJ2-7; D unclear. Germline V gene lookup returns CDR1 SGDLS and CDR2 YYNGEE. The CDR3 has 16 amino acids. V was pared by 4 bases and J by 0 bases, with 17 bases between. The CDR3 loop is CASSPRPPDSSYEQYF. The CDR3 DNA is TGTGCCAGCAGCCCACGTCCCCCGGATAGCTCCTACGAGCAGTACTTC.

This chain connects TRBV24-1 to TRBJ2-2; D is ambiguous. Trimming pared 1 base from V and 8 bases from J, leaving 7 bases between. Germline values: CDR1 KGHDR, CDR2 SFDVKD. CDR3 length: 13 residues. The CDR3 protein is CATSDFPGGELFF. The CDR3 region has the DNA TGTGCCACCAGTGATTTCCCCGGAGGGGAGCTGTTTTTT.

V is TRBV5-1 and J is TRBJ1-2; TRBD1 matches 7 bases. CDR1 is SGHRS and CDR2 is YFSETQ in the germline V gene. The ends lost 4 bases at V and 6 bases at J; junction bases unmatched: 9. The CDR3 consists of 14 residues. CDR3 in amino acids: CASSQFDRDHGYTF. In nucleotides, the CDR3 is TGCGCCAGCAGCCAATTTGACAGGGACCATGGCTACACCTTC.

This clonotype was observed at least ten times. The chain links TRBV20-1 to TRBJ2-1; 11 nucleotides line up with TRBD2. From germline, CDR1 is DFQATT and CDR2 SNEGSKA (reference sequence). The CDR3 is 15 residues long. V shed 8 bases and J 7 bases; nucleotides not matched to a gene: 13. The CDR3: CSILAGGVKANEQFF. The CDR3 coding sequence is TGCAGTATTCTAGCGGGAGGTGTAAAGGCAAATGAGCAGTTCTTC.

The CDR3 DNA sequence: TGTGCCAGCAGCTTAGGACGTTTGATAGCCCGCGAGACCCAGTACTTC. Its translation: CASSLGRLIARETQYF. The chain links TRBV7-2 to TRBJ2-5; D unresolved. The CDR3 runs to 16 residues. V was cut by 1 base and J by 5 bases, with 17 bases left in between. The germline CDR1 and CDR2 sequences are SGHTA and FQGNSA.

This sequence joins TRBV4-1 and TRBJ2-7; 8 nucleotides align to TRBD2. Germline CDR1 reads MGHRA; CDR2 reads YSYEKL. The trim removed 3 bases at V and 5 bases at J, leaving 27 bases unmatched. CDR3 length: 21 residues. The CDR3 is CASSQRARSYSSAGDFNEQYF. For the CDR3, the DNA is TGCGCCAGCAGCCAGAGGGCCCGTTCGTATTCTTCAGCGGGAGACTTCAACGAGCAGTACTTC.

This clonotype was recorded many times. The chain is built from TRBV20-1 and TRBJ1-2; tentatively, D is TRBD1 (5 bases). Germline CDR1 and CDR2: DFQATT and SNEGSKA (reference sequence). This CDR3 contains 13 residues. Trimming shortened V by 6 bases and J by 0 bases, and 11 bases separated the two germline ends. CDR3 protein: CSARDGANYGYTF. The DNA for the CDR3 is TGCAGTGCACGGGACGGGGCTAACTATGGCTACACCTTC.

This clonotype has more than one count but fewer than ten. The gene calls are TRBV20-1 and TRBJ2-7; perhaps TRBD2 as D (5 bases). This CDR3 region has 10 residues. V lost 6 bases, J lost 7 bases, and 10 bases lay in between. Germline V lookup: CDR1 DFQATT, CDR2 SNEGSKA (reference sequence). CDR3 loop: CSASKREQYF. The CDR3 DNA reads TGCAGTGCCAGCAAGCGGGAGCAGTACTTC.

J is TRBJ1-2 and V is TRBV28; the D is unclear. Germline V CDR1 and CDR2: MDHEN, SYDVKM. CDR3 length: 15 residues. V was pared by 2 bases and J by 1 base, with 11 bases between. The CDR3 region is CASSLRGGLNYGYTF. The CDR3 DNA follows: TGTGCCAGCAGTTTACGAGGAGGGCTTAACTATGGCTACACCTTC.

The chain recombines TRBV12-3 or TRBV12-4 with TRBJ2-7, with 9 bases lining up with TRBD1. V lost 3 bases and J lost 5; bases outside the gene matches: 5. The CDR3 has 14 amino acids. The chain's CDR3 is CASSFGTGSNEQYF. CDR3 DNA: TGTGCCAGCAGTTTCGGGACAGGGAGTAACGAGCAGTACTTC.

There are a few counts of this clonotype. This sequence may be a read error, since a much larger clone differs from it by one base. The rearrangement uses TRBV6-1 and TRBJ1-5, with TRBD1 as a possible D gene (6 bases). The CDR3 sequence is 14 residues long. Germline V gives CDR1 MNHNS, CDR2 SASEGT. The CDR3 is CTSSIRQGNQPQHF. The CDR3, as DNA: TGTACCAGCAGTATCCGACAGGGCAATCAGCCCCAGCATTTT.

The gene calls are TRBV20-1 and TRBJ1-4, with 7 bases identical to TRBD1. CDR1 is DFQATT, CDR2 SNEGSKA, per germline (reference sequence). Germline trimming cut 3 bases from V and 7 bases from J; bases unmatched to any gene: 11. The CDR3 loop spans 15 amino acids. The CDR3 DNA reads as TGCAGTGCTAGTACCCCCAGGGGGGGTGGTGAAAAACTGTTTTTT. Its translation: CSASTPRGGGEKLFF.

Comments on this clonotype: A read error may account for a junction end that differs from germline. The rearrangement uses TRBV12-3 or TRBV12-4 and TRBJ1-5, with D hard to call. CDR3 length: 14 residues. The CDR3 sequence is CAGSQGAFDQPQHF. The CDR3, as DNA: TGTGCCGGCAGCCAAGGAGCCTTTGATCAGCCCCAGCATTTT.

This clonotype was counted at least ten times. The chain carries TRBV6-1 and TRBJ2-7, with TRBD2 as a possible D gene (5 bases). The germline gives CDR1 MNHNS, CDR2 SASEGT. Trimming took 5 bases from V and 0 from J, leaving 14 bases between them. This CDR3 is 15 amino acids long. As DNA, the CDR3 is TGTGCCAGCAGTCCAGGCCGGGGTAGCTCCTACGAGCAGTACTTC. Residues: CASSPGRGSSYEQYF.

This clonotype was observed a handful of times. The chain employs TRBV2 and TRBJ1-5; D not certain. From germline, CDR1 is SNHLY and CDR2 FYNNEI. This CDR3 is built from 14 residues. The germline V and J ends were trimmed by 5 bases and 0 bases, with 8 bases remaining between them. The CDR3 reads CASSPLNSNQPQHF. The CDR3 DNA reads TGTGCCAGCAGTCCCTTAAATAGCAATCAGCCCCAGCATTTT.

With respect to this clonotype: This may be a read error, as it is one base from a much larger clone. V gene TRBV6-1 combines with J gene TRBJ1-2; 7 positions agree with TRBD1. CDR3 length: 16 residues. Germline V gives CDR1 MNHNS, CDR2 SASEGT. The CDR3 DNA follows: TGTGCCAGCAGTGAGAATCACAGGACAGGCGGCAATGGCTACGCCTTC. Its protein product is CASSENHRTGGNGYAF.

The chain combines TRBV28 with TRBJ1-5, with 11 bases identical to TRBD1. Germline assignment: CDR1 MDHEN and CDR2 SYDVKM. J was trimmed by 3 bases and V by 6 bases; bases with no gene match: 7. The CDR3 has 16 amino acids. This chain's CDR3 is CASSHWTGGFNQPQHF. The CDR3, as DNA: TGTGCCAGCAGCCACTGGACAGGGGGCTTCAATCAGCCCCAGCATTTT.

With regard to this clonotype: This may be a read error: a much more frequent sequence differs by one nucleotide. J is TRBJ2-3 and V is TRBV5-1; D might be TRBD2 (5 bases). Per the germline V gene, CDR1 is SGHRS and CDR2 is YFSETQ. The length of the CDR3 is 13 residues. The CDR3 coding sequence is TGCGCCAGCAGAGCTAGCAACACATATACGCAGTATTTT. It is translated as CASRASNTYTQYF.

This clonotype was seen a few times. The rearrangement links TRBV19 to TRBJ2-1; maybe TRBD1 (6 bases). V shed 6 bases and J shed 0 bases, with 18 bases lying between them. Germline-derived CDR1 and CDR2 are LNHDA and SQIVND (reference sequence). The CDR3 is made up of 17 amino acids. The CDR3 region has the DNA TGTGCCAGTAGCTGGGGGCAGATCCATAGCTCCTACAATGAGCAGTTCTTC. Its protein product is CASSWGQIHSSYNEQFF.

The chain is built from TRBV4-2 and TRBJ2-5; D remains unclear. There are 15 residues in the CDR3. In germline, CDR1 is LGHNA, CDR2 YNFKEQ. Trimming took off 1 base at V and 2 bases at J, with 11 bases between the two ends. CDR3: CASSQGISEQETQYF. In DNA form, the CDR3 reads TGTGCCAGCAGCCAAGGAATCTCCGAACAAGAGACCCAGTACTTC.

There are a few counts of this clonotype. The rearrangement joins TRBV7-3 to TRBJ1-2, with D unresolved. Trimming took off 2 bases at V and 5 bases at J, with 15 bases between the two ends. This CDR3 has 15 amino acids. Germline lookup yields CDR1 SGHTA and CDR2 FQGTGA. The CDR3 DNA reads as TGTGCCAGCAGCTTATCTGTGGGGTCGGGATATGGCTACACCTTC. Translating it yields CASSLSVGSGYGYTF.

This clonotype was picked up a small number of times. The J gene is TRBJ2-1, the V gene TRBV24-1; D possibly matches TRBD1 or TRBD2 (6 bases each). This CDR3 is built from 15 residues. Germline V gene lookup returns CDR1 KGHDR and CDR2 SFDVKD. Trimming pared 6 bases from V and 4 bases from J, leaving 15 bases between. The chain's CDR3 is CATSPPGGAYNEQFF. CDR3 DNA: TGTGCCACCAGTCCCCCCGGGGGCGCGTACAATGAGCAGTTCTTC.

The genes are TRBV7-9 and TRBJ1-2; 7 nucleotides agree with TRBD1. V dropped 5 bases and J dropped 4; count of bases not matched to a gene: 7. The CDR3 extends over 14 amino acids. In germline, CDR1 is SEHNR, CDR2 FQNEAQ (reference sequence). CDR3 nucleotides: TGTGCCAGCAGCCCAACTGACAGGGCCTATGGCTACACCTTC. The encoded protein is CASSPTDRAYGYTF.